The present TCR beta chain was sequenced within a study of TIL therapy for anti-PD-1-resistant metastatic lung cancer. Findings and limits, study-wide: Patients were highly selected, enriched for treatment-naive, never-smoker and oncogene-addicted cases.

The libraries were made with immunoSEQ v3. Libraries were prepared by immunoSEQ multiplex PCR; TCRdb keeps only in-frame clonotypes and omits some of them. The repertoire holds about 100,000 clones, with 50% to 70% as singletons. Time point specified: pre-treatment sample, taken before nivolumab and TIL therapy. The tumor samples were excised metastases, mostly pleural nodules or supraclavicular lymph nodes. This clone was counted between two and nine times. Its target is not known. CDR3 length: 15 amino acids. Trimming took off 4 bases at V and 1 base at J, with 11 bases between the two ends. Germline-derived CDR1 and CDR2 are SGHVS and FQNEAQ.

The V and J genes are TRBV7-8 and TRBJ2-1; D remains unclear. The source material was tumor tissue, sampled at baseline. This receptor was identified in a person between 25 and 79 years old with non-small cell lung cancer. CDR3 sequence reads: CASSWRLTSYNEQFF. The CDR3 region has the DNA TGTGCCAGCAGCTGGCGACTCACATCCTACAATGAGCAGTTCTTC.